This entry concerns a single TCR beta chain. Its specificity is unknown. Time point meaning: persistent/refractory GD, antithyroid drugs over 5 years with positive TRAb. Extracted PBMC RNA gave rise to the TCR library. Graves' disease was diagnosed by American Thyroid Association guidelines. Germline V CDR1 and CDR2: MNHEY, SMNVEV (reference sequence). This CDR3 has 16 residues. V dropped 1 base and J dropped 5 bases, with 15 bases sitting between them. The entry originates in a study of regulatory T cells in long-lasting Graves disease. Study-wide context: Persistent cases took antithyroid drugs over 5 years and stayed TSH receptor antibody positive.

Both iRepertoire HTBI primers and Arm-PCR of CDR3 regions were used to build the TCR beta libraries. TCRdb reanalysed the multiplex PCR reads using MiXCR and keeps one entry per CDR3 protein. The table shows more than 650,000 distinct CDR3 sequences, with around 30% occurring only once. Study results and limitations: Patients with persistent disease showed a bias toward TRBV28, TRBJ1-2 and TRBJ2-5. Newly diagnosed Graves' patients exceeded persistent ones in TCR diversity.

This clonotype was obtained from a female donor with Graves disease. This rearrangement joins TRBV27 to TRBJ1-5; D is uncertain. This specimen consisted of peripheral blood mononuclear cells (PBMCs), obtained when the disease was refractory, from a patient treated with antithyroid drugs. The CDR3: CASSLLGVGHDQPQHF. The CDR3 nucleotides read TGTGCCAGCAGTTTATTGGGCGTAGGCCACGATCAGCCCCAGCATTTT.